This T cell receptor (beta chain) was documented in a study of blood T cells in healthy people across ages (dated by TCRdb to about 2015). About the full investigation: In model experiments, roughly one uniquely barcoded TCR beta cDNA molecule per two T cells was captured by template switching. Four age groups were formed from the donors: young (average roughly 15 years), middle-aged (more than 35), aged (roughly 58) and long-lived (about 75). Using the same blood draw, the study looked at two additional independent replicas of 1 million unique cDNA reads for two donors, one aged 18 to 30 and the other aged 80 or older. To track age-related changes in TCR beta repertoire diversity, the study relied on deep sequencing normalized with unique cDNA molecular identifiers. To avoid experimental bias, donors of different ages were distributed randomly across sequencing lanes. Results the study describes overall, beyond this receptor: Because the CMV infection status of the donors was unknown, age-related changes in expanded clonotypes may potentially have been confounded. Compared with the aged group, more naive CD4+ T cells, fewer expanded clones and increased TCR diversity were shown by the long-lived group, suggesting age selection. A strong correlation was found between observed TCR beta diversity and the percentage of naive T cells measured by flow cytometry. As age increased, observed TCR beta diversity per million T cells dropped in a roughly linear way, and a significant reduction was already evident by age 40. Total diversity estimates from one million sequenced T cells were considered lower bounds and underestimates. Bulk unsorted PBMC profiling prevented conclusive comparison of naive and antigen-experienced compartments.

V gives up 2 bases and J gives up 7 bases, and the segment between their germline ends measures 14 bases. CDR1 and CDR2 were assigned from the germline V gene as MNHEY and SVGAGI. From the cysteine through the phenylalanine, the CDR3 covers 15 amino acids. Of the read, only the CDR3 DNA is kept; its 45 bases are in frame from base 1. Preparation of the library involved 5' RACE. Sequencer: Illumina HiSeq 2500. A second PCR of roughly 7 to 11 cycles was performed with a sample-barcoded 5' primer and a J-beta primer mix. A unique molecular identifier was introduced onto each TCR beta cDNA molecule by a template-switch 5' adaptor carrying 12 random nucleotides. At least 3 million CDR3-containing paired-end reads were obtained from each sample. The Mint cDNA synthesis kit, primed by a TRBC-specific oligonucleotide, was used to synthesize first-strand cDNA from all RNA. All cDNA was treated with uracil-DNA glycosylase and then went through a first 18-cycle PCR with the universal primers M1SS and BC2_uni_R. In the source study's methods: Each sample was normalized by randomly selecting 1 million high-quality reads, each carrying a distinct molecular identifier. Reads with shared molecular identifiers were discarded instead of being binned into consensus sequences. MiTCR, set to a Q25 quality threshold and the strictest error-elimination algorithm, was used for CDR3 identification, clonotype clustering and error correction. A nonparametric unseen species model using Euler transformation provided a lower-bound estimate of total TCR beta diversity. TCRdb cleaned the public reads at Q25 with fastp, built clones with MiXCR and kept in-frame beta chains. Every distinct CDR3 protein forms one entry, paired with its most common genes and DNA. These V and J calls derive from TCRdb rather than the authors' analysis. The sample contains around 1,700,000 distinct CDR3 sequences, about 28% of them found a single time. Roughly 8% of the sample comes from the top ten.

About this clonotype: The clone's antigen remains unknown. There are no base qualities to consult, and no much larger clone falls within one base.

The 35 to 40 donors, aged about 6 to 100 years, were systemically healthy Caucasian individuals from Russia. Each donor gave 8 to 10 milliliters of peripheral blood, drawn into EDTA-treated Vacutainer tubes. PBMCs were isolated by Ficoll-Paque density-gradient centrifugation, with at least 6 million obtained per sample. Trizol reagent was used to extract total RNA from the PBMCs, yielding at least 5 micrograms per sample. The percentages of naive CD45RAhigh/CD27high T cells were determined by flow cytometry on a PBMC aliquot from every donor. This sequence originates from a woman aged 25 to 39 in good health. The chain links TRBV6-5 with TRBJ1-4; the D gene remains uncertain. Sequenced sample: blood. The DNA reads as follows: TGTGCCAGCAGTTACGTACGGAGGGCGGGTGAAAAACTGTTTTTT. It encodes CASSYVRRAGEKLFF.